The sequence of this T cell receptor (beta chain) was determined in a study of blood T cells in healthy people across ages. Germline V gene sequence: CDR1 MGHRA, CDR2 YSYEKL. Trimming removed 6 bases at V and 1 base at J, with 16 bases between. CDR3 size: 16 residues. A second 7 to 11 cycle PCR used barcoded and J-beta primers. TCRdb redid the calling of the 5' RACE reads with MiXCR, one entry per CDR3 protein. The sample comprises fewer than 950,000 distinct CDR3 sequences, 35% to 40% of which are singletons, and under 15% rests with the top ten. This clonotype was detected only a few times. This clonotype was sampled from a man in his late teens or twenties in good health. This rearrangement joins TRBV4-1 to TRBJ2-1, with D hard to call. Sequenced material: blood. The CDR3 here is CASSQSVGGSYNEQFF. The CDR3, as DNA: TGCGCCAGCAGTCAGTCGGTGGGTGGGTCCTACAATGAGCAGTTCTTC.